These 7 T cell receptor beta chains originate from one sample sequenced in a study of response to subunit inactivated influenza vaccine. In TCRdb, the RT-PCR reads were re-called with MiXCR into one record per CDR3 protein. The data contain about 650,000 distinct CDR3 sequences, about a sixth of them singletons. Here the sequenced sample was PBMCs from blood, taken roughly 13 days after vaccination. The source is a middle-aged man who received an inactivated influenza vaccine.

This clonotype was observed a few times. The chain couples TRBV7-2 to TRBJ2-4, with a possible D match to TRBD2 (6 bases). This CDR3 has 16 residues. V gave up 1 base and J gave up 3 bases, with 13 bases separating them. Germline lookup yields CDR1 SGHTA and CDR2 FQGNSA. CDR3 region: CASSLGAGGVKNIQYF. For the CDR3, the DNA is TGTGCCAGCAGCTTAGGGGCTGGAGGGGTCAAAAACATTCAGTACTTC.

The V gene is TRBV2, the J gene TRBJ2-4; D gene uncertain. Germline loops: CDR1 SNHLY, CDR2 FYNNEI. This CDR3 has 16 residues. V lost 4 bases and J 1 base, leaving 14 bases between the germline ends. DNA for the CDR3: TGTGCCAGCAGTGGCACGGTGTCCCTGGCCAAAAACATTCAGTACTTC. It specifies CASSGTVSLAKNIQYF.

This clonotype has a count of ten or more. The chain couples TRBV10-3 to TRBJ2-1; 7 nucleotides agree with TRBD2. Trimming took 10 bases from V and 4 from J; bases not matched to a gene: 7. Germline V CDR1 and CDR2: ENHRY, SYGVKD. CDR3 length: 13 residues. The CDR3 nucleotides read TGTGCCAGCGGATCGGGGGGATACAATGAGCAGTTCTTC. The encoded protein is CASGSGGYNEQFF.

This clonotype has ten or more counts. The chain joins TRBV6-2 or TRBV6-3 to TRBJ2-2, with 7 bases lining up with TRBD1. Trimming at V came to 2 bases and at J to 0 bases, leaving 3 bases not matched to a gene. CDR3 length: 16 residues. Germline V gene lookup returns CDR1 MNHEY and CDR2 SVGEGT. CDR3 coding DNA: TGTGCCAGCAGTTACGGACAGGAATCGAACACCGGGGAGCTGTTTTTT. The encoded protein is CASSYGQESNTGELFF.

The rearrangement links TRBV7-8 to TRBJ1-1, with a possible D match to TRBD1 (6 bases). The CDR3 has 13 amino acids. Germline CDR1 reads SGHVS; CDR2 reads FQNEAQ. V was shortened by 4 bases and J by 6 bases, with 12 bases between the two germline ends. This CDR3 reads CASSYDGGSEAFF. CDR3 nucleotide sequence: TGTGCCAGCAGCTACGATGGGGGCTCTGAAGCTTTCTTT.

This clonotype was counted between two and nine times. This chain joins TRBV7-8 and TRBJ2-6; 8 nucleotides align to TRBD1. Trimming took 5 bases from V and 2 from J; bases not matched to a gene: 8. The CDR3 contains 17 residues. The germline V gene encodes CDR1 SGHVS and CDR2 FQNEAQ. The CDR3 spells CASSDSQGATGANVLTF. CDR3 in DNA: TGTGCCAGCAGCGATAGCCAGGGGGCAACTGGGGCCAACGTCCTGACTTTC.

This clonotype was detected a few times. The V and J genes are TRBV12-3 or TRBV12-4 and TRBJ2-5; 9 nucleotides line up with TRBD1. The V gene end was trimmed by 2 bases and the J gene end by 4 bases; junction bases not matched to a gene: 5. This CDR3 region has 15 residues. This chain's CDR3 is CASSLWTGVGETQYF. The DNA of the CDR3 is TGTGCCAGCAGTTTATGGACAGGGGTAGGAGAGACCCAGTACTTC.